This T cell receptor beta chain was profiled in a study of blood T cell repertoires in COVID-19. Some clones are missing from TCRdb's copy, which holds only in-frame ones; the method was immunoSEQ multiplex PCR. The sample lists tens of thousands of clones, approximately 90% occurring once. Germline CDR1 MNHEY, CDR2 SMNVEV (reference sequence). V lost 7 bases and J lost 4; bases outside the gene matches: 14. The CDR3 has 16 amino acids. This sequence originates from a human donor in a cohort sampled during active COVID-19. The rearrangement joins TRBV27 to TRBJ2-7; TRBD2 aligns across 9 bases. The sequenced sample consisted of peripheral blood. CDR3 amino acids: CASKARGLAGTYEQYF. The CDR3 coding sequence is TGTGCCAGCAAGGCCCGGGGGCTAGCGGGAACTTACGAGCAGTACTTC.